The 26 T cell receptor beta chains reported below all come from one sample, sequenced in a study of CD8+ T cells in alopecia areata. As the sequencing template, cDNA was produced by extracting RNA and reverse transcribing it. The protocol was immunoSEQ multiplex PCR, while the TCRdb copy is restricted to in-frame clones and leaves out a portion. Here the sample spans more than 90,000 clones, less than 45% being singletons. The material sequenced was CD4+ T cells sorted from blood. The receptors originated from a human donor with alopecia areata.

Only a few counts were recorded for this clone. The gene calls are TRBV29-1 and TRBJ2-3, with 9 bases fitting TRBD2. CDR1 SQVTM and CDR2 ANQGSEA come from the germline V gene. The CDR3 is made up of 14 amino acids. The V gene end was trimmed by 6 bases and the J gene end by 5 bases; junction bases not matched to a gene: 9. Here the CDR3 DNA reads TGCAGCGTCCGCCTGGGTAGCGGGAGAGATACGCAGTATTTT. Amino acid sequence: CSVRLGSGRDTQYF.

The table lists this clone with a few counts. V is TRBV28 and J is TRBJ2-3; 7 positions agree with TRBD2. Trimming removed 5 bases from V and 1 base from J; junction bases left unmatched: 15. CDR3 length: 18 residues. CDR1 and CDR2 (germline): MDHEN, SYDVKM. The CDR3 DNA reads TGTGCCAGCAGTAGACAAGGCGGGGGTTATGTAGGCACAGATACGCAGTATTTT. Translated: CASSRQGGGYVGTDTQYF.

The sample holds a few counts of this clone. This sequence joins TRBV28 and TRBJ2-1; 9 nucleotides line up with TRBD1. The CDR3 has 13 amino acids. V was pared by 9 bases and J by 6 bases, with 6 bases of the junction left unmatched. Germline CDR1 and CDR2: MDHEN and SYDVKM. This chain's CDR3 is CASKDRGGNEQFF. Written as DNA, the CDR3 is TGTGCCAGTAAGGACAGGGGCGGCAATGAGCAGTTCTTC.

This sequence joins TRBV30 and TRBJ2-5; 15 bases map to TRBD2. This CDR3 comprises 14 residues. Germline CDR1 is GTSNPN and CDR2 is SVGIG (reference sequence). J gave up 6 bases and V 3 bases, and 2 bases lay outside the gene matches. The CDR3 nucleotides read TGTGCCTGGAGGGGACTAGCGGGAGGTCAGACCCAGTACTTC. This translates into CAWRGLAGGQTQYF.

The chain recombines TRBV27 with TRBJ2-3; possibly TRBD2 for D (5 bases). V was clipped by 2 bases and J by 4 bases, with 19 bases between them. CDR1 is MNHEY, CDR2 SMNVEV, per germline (reference sequence). The CDR3 spans 17 residues. The CDR3 DNA is TGTGCCAGCAGTTTAAGGCCGCCCTACGGGGTGGCAGATACGCAGTATTTT. Translating it yields CASSLRPPYGVADTQYF.

The V and J genes are TRBV28 and TRBJ1-2; D remains ambiguous. V was pared by 5 bases and J by 2 bases, with 9 bases between. Germline V gives CDR1 MDHEN, CDR2 SYDVKM. CDR3 length equals 13 residues. CDR3 sequence reads: CASSSSMNYGYTF. The CDR3 region has the DNA TGTGCCAGCAGTAGCTCAATGAACTATGGCTACACCTTC.

The rearrangement uses TRBV4-3 and TRBJ2-3; 13 bases map to TRBD2. There are 18 residues in the CDR3. Germline CDR1 is LGHNA and CDR2 is YSLEER. J was trimmed by 0 bases and V by 0 bases; bases with no gene match: 3. The CDR3 sequence: CASSQDTTSGRSTDTQYF. CDR3 sequence (DNA): TGCGCCAGCAGCCAAGATACGACTAGCGGGAGGAGCACAGATACGCAGTATTTT.

The genes are TRBV9 and TRBJ2-1; perhaps TRBD2 as D (5 bases). With 3 bases removed from V and 3 bases from J, the gap between germline ends came to 10 bases. This CDR3 comprises 14 residues. Germline V CDR1 and CDR2: SGDLS, YYNGEE. In nucleotides, the CDR3 is TGTGCCAGCAGCGACGCCCGGGGCTACAATGAGCAGTTCTTC. Protein: CASSDARGYNEQFF.

The V gene is TRBV29-1, the J gene TRBJ1-1; TRBD1 agrees at 7 bases. V was pared by 6 bases and J by 0 bases, with 4 bases of the junction left unmatched. Germline V gene data show CDR1 as SQVTM and CDR2 as ANQGSEA. CDR3 length: 13 amino acids. Here the CDR3 DNA reads TGCAGCGTGAAGGGACAGATGAACACTGAAGCTTTCTTT. It yields the protein CSVKGQMNTEAFF.

This clone was detected only a few times. The CDR3 region is CSVWTDGGNTEAFF. CDR3 DNA: TGCAGCGTGTGGACAGACGGAGGGAACACTGAAGCTTTCTTT. The V call is TRBV29-1, the J call TRBJ1-1; a possible D gene is TRBD1 (6 bases). Germline CDR1 and CDR2: SQVTM and ANQGSEA. The CDR3 sequence is 14 residues long. V lost 6 bases, J lost 1 base, and 15 bases lay in between.

This clone came up a few times. This rearrangement joins TRBV7-8 to TRBJ2-4; 8 bases are shared with TRBD2. Germline CDR1 reads SGHVS; CDR2 reads FQNEAQ. There are 18 residues in the CDR3. V gave up 2 bases and J gave up 0 bases; unmatched junction bases: 9. DNA for the CDR3: TGTGCCAGCAGCTTACTAGCGGGCCTCGAACTAGCCAAAAACATTCAGTACTTC. Protein: CASSLLAGLELAKNIQYF. Full variable domain (rest looked up from reference TRBV7-8 and TRBJ2-4): GAGVSQSPRYKVAKRGQDVALRCDPISGHVSLFWYQQALGQGPEFLTYFQNEAQLDKSGLPSDRFFAERPEGSVSTLKIQRTQQEDSAVYLCASSLLAGLELAKNIQYFGAGTRLSVL.

This clone was seen only once. The chain combines TRBV5-1 with TRBJ1-2, with 7 bases fitting TRBD1. Germline values: CDR1 SGHRS, CDR2 YFSETQ. The J segment lost 4 bases and the V segment lost 5 bases, leaving 5 bases of the junction unmatched. The CDR3 contains 13 residues. The CDR3 reads CASSDGQAYGYTF. CDR3 in DNA: TGCGCCAGCAGTGACGGACAGGCCTATGGCTACACCTTC. Combining the CDR3 with reference TRBV5-1 and TRBJ1-2 gives the whole variable domain KAGVTQTPRYLIKTRGQQVTLSCSPISGHRSVSWYQQTPGQGLQFLFEYFSETQRNKGNFPGRFSGRQFSNSRSEMNVSTLELGDSALYLCASSDGQAYGYTFGSGTRLTVV.

This clone has more than one count but fewer than ten. This chain uses TRBV5-5 with TRBJ2-7; TRBD2 aligns across 8 bases. CDR1 and CDR2 (germline): SGHKS, YYEKEE (reference sequence). The CDR3 spans 15 residues. V lost 2 bases to trimming and J lost 2 bases; unmatched junction nucleotides: 6. CDR3 sequence: CASSFQTSAPYEQYF. The CDR3 DNA is TGTGCCAGCAGCTTCCAGACTAGCGCTCCCTACGAGCAGTACTTC.

The V call is TRBV29-1, the J call TRBJ2-7, with 9 positions matching TRBD1. The last part of the DNA fits TRBJ2-5 better; the J call may be wrong. The CDR3 extends over 12 amino acids. Germline V CDR1 and CDR2: SQVTM, ANQGSEA. CDR3 nucleotide sequence: TGCAGCGTTGATTCGGACAGGGGGACCCAGTACTTC. Translation: CSVDSDRGTQYF.

This clone was observed a few times. The chain carries TRBV29-1 and TRBJ2-7; D not resolved. The V end lost 6 bases, the J end lost 4 bases, and 10 bases lay between the germline ends. Germline values: CDR1 SQVTM, CDR2 ANQGSEA. This CDR3 has 11 residues. The CDR3 coding sequence is TGCAGCGTGGCTGCAGCTTACGAGCAGTACTTC. Its translation: CSVAAAYEQYF.

The V gene is TRBV29-1, the J gene TRBJ1-1; possible D gene TRBD1, 6 bases. The V end was cut by 6 bases, the J end by 4 bases, with 18 bases between. The CDR3 covers 14 residues. Germline V gene sequence: CDR1 SQVTM, CDR2 ANQGSEA. CDR3 amino acids: CSVTSGQGTTEAFF. In DNA form, the CDR3 reads TGCAGCGTCACCTCGGGGCAGGGGACCACTGAAGCTTTCTTT.

V gene TRBV4-3 combines with J gene TRBJ2-5; 12 bases align to TRBD2. This CDR3 has 19 amino acids. In germline, CDR1 is LGHNA, CDR2 YSLEER. V shed 0 bases, J shed 4 bases, and the junction held 12 bases outside the gene matches. CDR3 DNA sequence: TGCGCCAGCAGCCAAGACTACATAACTAGCGGGGGGCGAGGAGAGACCCAGTACTTC. The encoded protein is CASSQDYITSGGRGETQYF.

The chain joins TRBV29-1 to TRBJ2-1; D perhaps matches TRBD2 (7 bases). Germline lookup yields CDR1 SQVTM and CDR2 ANQGSEA. The V gene lost 6 bases and the J gene lost 3 bases, with 21 bases spanning the gap. The CDR3 runs 16 residues. CDR3 DNA sequence: TGCAGCGTCGTAAGGTCGGGGGGCAGTTACTACAATGAGCAGTTCTTC. Translating it yields CSVVRSGGSYYNEQFF.

This clone has a count of ten or more. The V gene is TRBV5-1, the J gene TRBJ2-2; TRBD2 might be the D (5 bases). The germline CDR1 and CDR2 sequences are SGHRS and YFSETQ. V gave up 4 bases and J gave up 0 bases, with 10 bases separating them. This CDR3 has 15 residues. The CDR3 is CASSLRAANTGELFF. CDR3 nucleotides: TGCGCCAGCAGCCTGAGGGCGGCGAACACCGGGGAGCTGTTTTTT.

The V call is TRBV28, the J call TRBJ1-2; D is possibly TRBD1 (6 bases). The CDR3 totals 13 residues. Germline-derived CDR1 and CDR2 are MDHEN and SYDVKM. Trimming stripped 6 bases from V and 7 bases from J, with 15 bases between. Here the CDR3 reads CASSLGTFGGYTF. The CDR3 DNA follows: TGTGCCAGCAGCCTCGGGACATTCGGTGGCTACACCTTC.

The V gene is TRBV2, the J gene TRBJ2-5, with D unresolved. Germline CDR1 reads SNHLY; CDR2 reads FYNNEI. The CDR3 has 14 amino acids. Trimming stripped 7 bases from V and 1 base from J, with 13 bases between. In DNA form, the CDR3 reads TGTGCCAGCACTTACACCGACGGCCAAGAGACCCAGTACTTC. It is translated as CASTYTDGQETQYF.

The V and J genes are TRBV6-5 and TRBJ1-5; D call uncertain. V dropped 5 bases and J dropped 8 bases, with 10 bases sitting between them. CDR3 length: 12 amino acids. In germline, CDR1 is MNHEY, CDR2 SVGAGI. CDR3 sequence (DNA): TGTGCCAGCAGTCCTACCCGCGAGCCCCAGCATTTT. It specifies CASSPTREPQHF.

V is TRBV2 and J is TRBJ2-2; TRBD2 matches at 9 bases. Germline CDR1 reads SNHLY; CDR2 reads FYNNEI. The CDR3 spans 13 residues. Trimming removed 8 bases from V and 5 bases from J; junction bases left unmatched: 3. Written as DNA, the CDR3 is TGTGCCAGCTGGAGCGGGAGGACCGGGGAGCTGTTTTTT. Protein: CASWSGRTGELFF.

This clone was counted a few times. The chain combines TRBV29-1 with TRBJ1-1; possible D gene TRBD1, 5 bases. Trimming removed 7 bases from V and 4 bases from J, with 19 bases in between. This CDR3 region has 14 residues. From germline, CDR1 is SQVTM and CDR2 ANQGSEA. The CDR3 DNA reads as TGCAGCGCCGGGGGGTCGTCTGCGAGCACTGAAGCTTTCTTT. It is translated as CSAGGSSASTEAFF. Complete variable domain (other parts from reference TRBV29-1 and TRBJ1-1): SAVISQKPSRDICQRGTSLTIQCQVDSQVTMMFWYRQQPGQSLTLIATANQGSEATYESGFVIDKFPISRPNLTFSTLTVSNMSPEDSSIYLCSAGGSSASTEAFFGQGTRLTVV.

The chain is built from TRBV2 and TRBJ2-7; no firm D call. CDR3 length: 13 amino acids. CDR1 is SNHLY, CDR2 FYNNEI, per germline. V dropped 8 bases and J dropped 2 bases, with 13 bases sitting between them. The CDR3 loop is CASDADLAYEQYF. For the CDR3, the DNA is TGTGCCAGCGACGCAGATTTAGCCTACGAGCAGTACTTC.

V gene TRBV14 combines with J gene TRBJ2-3; possibly TRBD1 for D (6 bases). The length of the CDR3 is 15 residues. Trimming pared 0 bases from V and 4 bases from J, leaving 11 bases between. Germline V gene data show CDR1 as SGHDN and CDR2 as FVKESK. CDR3 sequence reads: CASSQETGLADTQYF. Written as DNA, the CDR3 is TGTGCCAGCAGCCAAGAAACAGGGCTTGCAGATACGCAGTATTTT.